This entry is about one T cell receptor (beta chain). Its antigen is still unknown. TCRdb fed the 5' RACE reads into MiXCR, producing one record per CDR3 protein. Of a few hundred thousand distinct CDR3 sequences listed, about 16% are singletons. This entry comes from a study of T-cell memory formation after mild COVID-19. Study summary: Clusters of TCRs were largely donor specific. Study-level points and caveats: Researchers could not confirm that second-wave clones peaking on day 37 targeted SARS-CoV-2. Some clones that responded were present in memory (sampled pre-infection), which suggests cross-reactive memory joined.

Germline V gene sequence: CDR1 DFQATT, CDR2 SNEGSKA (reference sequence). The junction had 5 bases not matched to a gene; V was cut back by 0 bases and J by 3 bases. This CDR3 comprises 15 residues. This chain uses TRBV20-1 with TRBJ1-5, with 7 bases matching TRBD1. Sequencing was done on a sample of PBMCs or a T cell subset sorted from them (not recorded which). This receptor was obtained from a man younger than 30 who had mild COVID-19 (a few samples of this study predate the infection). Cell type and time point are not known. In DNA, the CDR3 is TGCAGTGCTAGAGACCCGGGACAGCTCAATCAGCCCCAGCATTTT. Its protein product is CSARDPGQLNQPQHF.